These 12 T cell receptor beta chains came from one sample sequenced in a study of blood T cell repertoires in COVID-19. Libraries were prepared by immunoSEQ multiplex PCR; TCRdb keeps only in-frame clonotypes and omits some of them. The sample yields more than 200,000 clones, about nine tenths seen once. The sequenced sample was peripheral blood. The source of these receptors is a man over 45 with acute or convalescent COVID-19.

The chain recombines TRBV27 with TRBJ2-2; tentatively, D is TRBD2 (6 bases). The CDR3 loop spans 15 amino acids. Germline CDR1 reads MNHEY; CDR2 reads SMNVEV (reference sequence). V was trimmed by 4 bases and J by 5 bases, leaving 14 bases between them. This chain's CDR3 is CASSSAGTRTGELFF. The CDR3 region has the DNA TGTGCCAGCAGTTCCGCAGGGACTCGAACCGGGGAGCTGTTTTTT.

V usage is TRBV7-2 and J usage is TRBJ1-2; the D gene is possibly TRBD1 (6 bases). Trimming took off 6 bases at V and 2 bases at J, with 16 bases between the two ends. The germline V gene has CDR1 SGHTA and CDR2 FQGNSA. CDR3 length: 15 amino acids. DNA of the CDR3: TGTGCCAGCAGACGTTCCAGGGGATTCAACTATGGCTACACCTTC. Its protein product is CASRRSRGFNYGYTF.

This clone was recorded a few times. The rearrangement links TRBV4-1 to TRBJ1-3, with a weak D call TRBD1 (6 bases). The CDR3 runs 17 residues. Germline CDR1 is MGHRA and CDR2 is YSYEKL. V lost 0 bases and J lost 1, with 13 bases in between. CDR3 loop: CASSQDLWDTSGNTIYF. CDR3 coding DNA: TGCGCCAGCAGCCAAGACCTATGGGACACTTCTGGAAACACCATATATTTT.

CDR3 residues: CASSPGPLSNQPQHF. CDR3 DNA sequence: TGTGCCAGCTCACCTGGGCCCCTTAGCAATCAGCCCCAGCATTTT. The chain recombines TRBV18 with TRBJ1-5; no reliable D call. V was clipped by 3 bases and J by 0 bases, with 9 bases between them. Per the germline V gene, CDR1 is KGHSH and CDR2 is LQKENI. The CDR3 has 15 residues.

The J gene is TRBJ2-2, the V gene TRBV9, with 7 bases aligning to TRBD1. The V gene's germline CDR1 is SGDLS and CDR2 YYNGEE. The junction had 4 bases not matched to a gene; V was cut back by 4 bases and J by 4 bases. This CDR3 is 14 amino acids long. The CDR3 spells CASSIPGGTGELFF. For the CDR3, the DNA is TGTGCCAGCAGCATCCCAGGGGGCACCGGGGAGCTGTTTTTT. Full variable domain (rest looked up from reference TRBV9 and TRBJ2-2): DSGVTQTPKHLITATGQRVTLRCSPRSGDLSVYWYQQSLDQGLQFLIQYYNGEERAKGNILERFSAQQFPDLHSELNLSSLELGDSALYFCASSIPGGTGELFFGEGSRLTVL.

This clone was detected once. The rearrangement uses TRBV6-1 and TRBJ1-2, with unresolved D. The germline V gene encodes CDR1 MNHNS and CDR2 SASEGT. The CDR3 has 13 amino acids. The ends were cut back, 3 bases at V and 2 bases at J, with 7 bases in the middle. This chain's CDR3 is CASSDEQNYGYTF. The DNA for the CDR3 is TGTGCCAGCAGTGATGAACAAAACTATGGCTACACCTTC.

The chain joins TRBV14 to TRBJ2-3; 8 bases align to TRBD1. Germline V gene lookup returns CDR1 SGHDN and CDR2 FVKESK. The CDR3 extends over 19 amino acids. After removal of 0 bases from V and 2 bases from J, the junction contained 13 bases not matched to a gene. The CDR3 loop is CASSQDPRTGWYDTDTQYF. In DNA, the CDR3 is TGTGCCAGCAGCCAAGACCCAAGGACAGGGTGGTATGACACAGATACGCAGTATTTT.

DNA of the CDR3: TGTGCCAGCAGTGAAGCGCCAGGTTTGAACACTGAAGCTTTCTTT. Translation gives CASSEAPGLNTEAFF. The J gene is TRBJ1-1, the V gene TRBV6-1; D unresolved. Trimming removed 0 bases from V and 0 bases from J, with 8 bases in between. Germline assignment: CDR1 MNHNS and CDR2 SASEGT. The CDR3 is 15 amino acids.

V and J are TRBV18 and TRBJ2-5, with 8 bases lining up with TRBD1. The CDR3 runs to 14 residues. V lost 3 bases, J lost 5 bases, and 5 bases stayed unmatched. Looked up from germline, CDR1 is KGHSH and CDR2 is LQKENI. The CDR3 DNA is TGTGCCAGCTCACCGGGCAGGGGGCAGGAGACCCAGTACTTC. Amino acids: CASSPGRGQETQYF.

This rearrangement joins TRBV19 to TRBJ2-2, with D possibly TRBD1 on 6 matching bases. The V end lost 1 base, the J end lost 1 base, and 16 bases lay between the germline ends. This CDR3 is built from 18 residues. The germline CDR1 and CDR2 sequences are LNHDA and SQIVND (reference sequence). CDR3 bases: TGTGCCAGTAGTATAGCCACGTCGACAGGAAGGAACACCGGGGAGCTGTTTTTT. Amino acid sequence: CASSIATSTGRNTGELFF.

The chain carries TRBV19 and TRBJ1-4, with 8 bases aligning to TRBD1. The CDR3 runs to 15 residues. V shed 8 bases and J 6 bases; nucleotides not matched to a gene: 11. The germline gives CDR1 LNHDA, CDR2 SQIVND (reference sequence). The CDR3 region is CASGTRQGRDEKLFF. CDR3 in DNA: TGTGCCAGTGGTACGCGACAGGGGAGGGATGAAAAACTGTTTTTT.

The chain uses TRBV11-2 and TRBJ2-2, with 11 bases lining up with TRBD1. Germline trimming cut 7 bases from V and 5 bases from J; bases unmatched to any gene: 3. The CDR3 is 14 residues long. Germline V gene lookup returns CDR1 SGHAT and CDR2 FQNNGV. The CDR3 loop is CASTGQGATGELFF. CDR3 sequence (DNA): TGTGCCAGCACCGGACAGGGGGCGACCGGGGAGCTGTTTTTT.